The T cell receptor (beta chain) described here comes from a study of regulatory T cells in long-lasting Graves disease. Study-wide points: There was favoring of TRBV28, TRBJ1-2 and TRBJ2-5 in persistent disease. Persistent Graves' cases showed lower TCR diversity than newly diagnosed cases.

CDR1 is SGHRS, CDR2 YFSETQ, per germline. The CDR3 length is 15 residues. Concerning this clonotype itself: Its antigen is not known. At one end, the junction sequence differs from germline, possibly due to a read error.

Time point noted: persistent/refractory GD, antithyroid drugs over 5 years with positive TRAb. PBMCs were the source of the RNA used for TCR sequencing. To make TCR beta libraries, researchers used iRepertoire HTBI primers and Arm-PCR of CDR3 regions. From the multiplex PCR reads, TCRdb called clonotypes with MiXCR, one entry per CDR3 protein. Among 350,000 to 500,000 distinct CDR3 sequences listed, roughly a fifth were seen once. The clonotype comes from a female donor with Graves disease. This specimen was peripheral blood mononuclear cells (PBMCs), taken when the disease was refractory, from a patient treated with antithyroid drugs. This rearrangement joins TRBV5-1 to TRBJ2-2, with TRBD2 matching over 13 bases. The CDR3 DNA sequence: TGCGCCAGCAGCAAAGGGACTAGCGGGACCGGGGAGCTGCTTTTT. It specifies CASSKGTSGTGELLF.